The clone carrying this T cell receptor beta chain was seen more than once but under ten times. Antigen unknown. This specimen comes from a study of shared clonotypes between healthy human individuals. Method: immunoSEQ multiplex PCR; TCRdb's copy keeps in-frame clones and lacks some. The data hold some 900,000 clones, with 76% observed a single time. General study results and limits: Researchers sampled only blood; tissue repertoires likely differ.

Per germline, CDR1 MNHEY and CDR2 SVGAGI. The junction had 14 bases not matched to a gene; V was cut back by 6 bases and J by 5 bases. The CDR3 extends over 16 amino acids. J is TRBJ2-7 and V is TRBV6-5; 9 nucleotides align to TRBD1. The sequencing sample was made of memory CD4+ T cells sorted from blood. Subset noted: CD45RA-negative fraction. The receptor comes from a young man in good health. The CDR3 is CASSYDPGQGTHEQYF. The CDR3 coding sequence is TGTGCCAGCAGCTACGACCCCGGACAGGGGACCCACGAGCAGTACTTC.